Included here is one T cell receptor (beta chain) sequence, with context. Per the original data handling: Amplified reference gene primers provided the basis for estimating nucleated cell counts. TCRdb keeps only in-frame clones here, not all; method: immunoSEQ multiplex PCR. V, J and clone size are taken as reported in that table, and D and trimming were inferred from the DNA itself. The sample includes 250,000 to 300,000 clones, 75% to 90% of them seen just once. Germline V gives CDR1 MNHEY, CDR2 SMNVEV (reference sequence). The V and J ends lost 6 bases and 0 bases respectively, with 15 bases between them. This CDR3 contains 16 residues. This entry is derived from a study of blood T cell repertoires in COVID-19. Study-level background: From the United States, Italy and Spain came samples of acute and convalescent COVID-19. PBMCs, B-cell-depleted T cells, or T cells were the source of the cDNA or gDNA that made up the material.

The chain combines TRBV27 with TRBJ1-5; unclear D gene. Material: peripheral blood. This TCR came from a woman in her thirties or forties who had recovered from COVID-19. The CDR3 nucleotides are TGTGCCAGCAGAAAGCACGGTCATTATAGCAATCAGCCCCAGCATTTT. It is translated as CASRKHGHYSNQPQHF.